This T cell receptor (beta chain) emerged from a study of breast tumors, draining lymph nodes, adjacent tissues. General observations from the study: Tumors had less TCR diversity than lymph nodes, more than nontumor tissue. Data fit most tumor T cells coming from lymph node, expanding in tumor.

Axillary draining lymph nodes of breast cancer patients supplied the node samples. V shed 4 bases, J shed 1 base, and the junction held 3 bases outside the gene matches. The CDR3 has 13 amino acids. Germline CDR1 reads SQVTM; CDR2 reads ANQGSEA. As regards this clonotype: The antigen is undetermined.

One entry per CDR3 protein results from TCRdb running MiXCR on the multiplex PCR reads. The profile shows hundreds of thousands of distinct CDR3 sequences, roughly 32% of them singletons. The sequence was collected from a female donor with breast cancer. Some clones in this sample may be carry-over from other donors' samples. The rearrangement uses TRBV29-1 and TRBJ1-1; 7 bases line up with TRBD1. The sample taken for sequencing was axillary lymph node tissue. CDR3 nucleotides: TGCAGCGTTGCAGGGGGGCCGAACACTGAAGCTTTCTTT. It encodes CSVAGGPNTEAFF.